The 23 T cell receptor beta chains reported below all come from one sample, sequenced in a study of blood T cell repertoires in COVID-19. TCRdb's table, derived via immunoSEQ multiplex PCR, lists solely in-frame clones and lacks some. The sample records 470,000 or so clones, around 85% being singletons. The specimen sequenced was peripheral blood. The receptors were gathered from a human donor in a cohort sampled during active COVID-19.

The CDR3 DNA reads as TGTGCCAGCAGCCCTGTAGGGGGAGGGGGACACAATGAGCAGTTCTTC. Translated: CASSPVGGGGHNEQFF. The chain combines TRBV5-6 with TRBJ2-1; weak D call: TRBD2 (7 bases). Trimming left V 4 bases short and J 5 bases short, with 19 bases between. Germline loops: CDR1 SGHDT, CDR2 YYEEEE. There are 16 residues in the CDR3.

The chain joins TRBV7-9 to TRBJ2-3; TRBD2 aligns across 7 bases. V gave up 3 bases and J gave up 6 bases; unmatched junction bases: 9. The length of the CDR3 is 15 residues. Germline CDR1 and CDR2: SEHNR and FQNEAQ (reference sequence). The CDR3: CASSFPTGGSDTQYF. CDR3 nucleotide sequence: TGTGCCAGCAGCTTTCCGACCGGGGGGTCGGATACGCAGTATTTT.

The chain couples TRBV5-1 to TRBJ1-1; TRBD1 is a possible D gene (5 bases). This CDR3 contains 13 residues. Trimming took 4 bases from V and 1 from J, leaving 8 bases between them. Germline loops: CDR1 SGHRS, CDR2 YFSETQ. As DNA, the CDR3 is TGCGCCAGCAGCGCGGGGCCGAACACTGAAGCTTTCTTT. It codes for CASSAGPNTEAFF. The complete variable domain, with remaining parts taken from reference TRBV5-1 and TRBJ1-1, reads KAGVTQTPRYLIKTRGQQVTLSCSPISGHRSVSWYQQTPGQGLQFLFEYFSETQRNKGNFPGRFSGRQFSNSRSEMNVSTLELGDSALYLCASSAGPNTEAFFGQGTRLTVV.

The chain couples TRBV7-2 to TRBJ2-7; D is perhaps TRBD2 (5 bases). The V and J ends lost 1 base and 6 bases respectively, with 10 bases between them. The germline V gene has CDR1 SGHTA and CDR2 FQGNSA. The CDR3 runs 13 residues. CDR3 bases: TGTGCCAGCAGCTTAGACGGGAACGCCGAGCAGTACTTC. Protein product: CASSLDGNAEQYF.

The V and J genes are TRBV6-4 and TRBJ2-5; TRBD1 matches 8 bases. This CDR3 has 15 residues. After removal of 4 bases from V and 5 bases from J, the junction contained 9 bases not matched to a gene. Germline V gives CDR1 MRHNA, CDR2 SNTAGT. CDR3 region: CASSGPQGALETQYF. As DNA, the CDR3 is TGTGCCAGCAGTGGCCCCCAGGGGGCATTGGAGACCCAGTACTTC.

The V and J genes are TRBV9 and TRBJ1-2, with D possibly being TRBD1 (5 bases). The CDR3 has 13 residues. The ends were cut back, 2 bases at V and 4 bases at J, with 9 bases in the middle. Germline V gene lookup returns CDR1 SGDLS and CDR2 YYNGEE. The CDR3 loop reads CASSVQGSYGYTF. The CDR3 nucleotides read TGTGCCAGCAGCGTTCAGGGTTCCTATGGCTACACCTTC.

J is TRBJ2-2 and V is TRBV15; possibly TRBD1 for D (5 bases). V was pared by 5 bases and J by 7 bases, with 14 bases between. The germline V gene has CDR1 LNHNV and CDR2 YYDKDF (reference sequence). This CDR3 is 14 amino acids long. The CDR3 loop reads CATSPRARDGELFF. CDR3 DNA sequence: TGTGCCACCAGCCCCCGGGCCAGGGACGGGGAGCTGTTTTTT.

In the case of this clone: Because the CDR3's place on the DNA is in doubt, the DNA is left out and the CDR3 is given as listed by TCRdb. This rearrangement joins TRBV5-3 to TRBJ2-7; TRBD2 reflects the table's D call only, with no check against the DNA. Being an ORF, TRBV5-3 has a function that is uncertain. The CDR3 extends over 15 residues, inclusive of both ends. The CDR3 is CARSVGQGSVGGRFF.

The count of this clone is one. The chain couples TRBV29-1 to TRBJ2-3, with no clear D. V lost 5 bases, J lost 0 bases, and 15 bases lay in between. The germline V gene has CDR1 SQVTM and CDR2 ANQGSEA. The CDR3 length is 15 residues. In DNA form, the CDR3 reads TGCAGCGTTTCCTACAGAACTTCTAGCACAGATACGCAGTATTTT. Protein sequence: CSVSYRTSSTDTQYF.

The rearrangement uses TRBV29-1 and TRBJ2-7, with D perhaps matching TRBD1 (6 bases). The CDR3 runs to 15 residues. The V gene's germline CDR1 is SQVTM and CDR2 ANQGSEA. V lost 7 bases, J lost 2 bases, and 21 bases lay in between. The CDR3 DNA reads TGCAGCGCTGCTCCAATACAGGGCCCAACCTACGAGCAGTACTTC. Translation gives CSAAPIQGPTYEQYF.

This chain joins TRBV28 and TRBJ2-7; 13 nucleotides line up with TRBD2. Germline V CDR1 and CDR2: MDHEN, SYDVKM. The CDR3 is 20 residues long. The V and J ends lost 3 bases and 1 base, in that order; junction bases with no gene match: 15. The CDR3 nucleotides read TGTGCCAGCAGTTTCGTCCCCTCGGGACTAGCGGGGCGGGAATCCTACGAGCAGTACTTC. It specifies CASSFVPSGLAGRESYEQYF.

The CDR3: CSVRTGEDQPQHF. DNA of the CDR3: TGCAGCGTTCGGACAGGGGAGGACCAGCCCCAGCATTTT. The chain employs TRBV29-1 and TRBJ1-5, with TRBD1 matching over 9 bases. Germline lookup yields CDR1 SQVTM and CDR2 ANQGSEA. The CDR3 is made up of 13 amino acids. Trimming at V came to 5 bases and at J to 7 bases, leaving 6 bases not matched to a gene.

Turning to this clone: A much more abundant neighbour one base away suggests this may be a read error. Other nucleotide sequences from this sample produce the same CDR3. The chain has TRBV11-3 and TRBJ1-1; D possibly corresponds to TRBD1 (6 bases). V lost 2 bases and J 0 bases, leaving 7 bases between the germline ends. The CDR3 is 14 residues long. The germline CDR1 and CDR2 sequences are SGHNT and YENEEA. The CDR3 bases are TGTGCCAGCAGCTTAACAGGGTTGAACACTGAAGCTTTCTTT. This gives the protein CASSLTGLNTEAFF.

This clone was seen only a few times. The chain uses TRBV5-1 and TRBJ2-2, with TRBD2 matching over 7 bases. CDR3 length: 15 amino acids. V shed 3 bases and J 7 bases; nucleotides not matched to a gene: 9. In germline, CDR1 is SGHRS, CDR2 YFSETQ. CDR3 in DNA: TGCGCCAGCAGCTGGATAGCGGGCCGGGGCGGGGAGCTGTTTTTT. Residues: CASSWIAGRGGELFF.

V and J are TRBV5-1 and TRBJ1-1, with 8 positions matching TRBD1. J was trimmed by 1 base and V by 4 bases; bases with no gene match: 9. CDR1 SGHRS and CDR2 YFSETQ come from the germline V gene. The CDR3 runs 16 residues. CDR3: CASSPVTGGGNTEAFF. CDR3 DNA: TGCGCCAGCAGCCCAGTAACAGGGGGTGGGAACACTGAAGCTTTCTTT.

The rearrangement uses TRBV6-2 or TRBV6-3 and TRBJ1-2; no clear D. The CDR3 is 12 amino acids. Germline V gene data show CDR1 as MNHEY and CDR2 as SVGEGT. The V and J ends lost 2 bases and 5 bases respectively, with 6 bases between them. In DNA form, the CDR3 reads TGTGCCAGCAGTTACGCGGGATATGGCTACACCTTC. Its protein is CASSYAGYGYTF.

The V call is TRBV9, the J call TRBJ2-7, with TRBD1 identical over 10 bases. The germline gives CDR1 SGDLS, CDR2 YYNGEE. The junction had 1 base not matched to a gene; V was cut back by 0 bases and J by 1 base. This CDR3 has 15 amino acids. The CDR3 DNA sequence: TGTGCCAGCAGCGTAGAGGACAGGGGGTCCTACGAGCAGTACTTC. Its protein is CASSVEDRGSYEQYF. Together with reference TRBV9 and TRBJ2-7, the CDR3 gives the full variable domain: DSGVTQTPKHLITATGQRVTLRCSPRSGDLSVYWYQQSLDQGLQFLIQYYNGEERAKGNILERFSAQQFPDLHSELNLSSLELGDSALYFCASSVEDRGSYEQYFGPGTRLTVT.

J is TRBJ1-6 and V is TRBV2; 10 bases align to TRBD1. With V trimmed by 6 bases and J by 10 bases, 9 bases remained unmatched. This CDR3 has 15 amino acids. Germline V gives CDR1 SNHLY, CDR2 FYNNEI. The CDR3 coding sequence is TGTGCCAGCAGCTTCGGGACAGGGGATGGGTCACCCCTCCACTTT. Protein sequence: CASSFGTGDGSPLHF. Drawing the rest from reference TRBV2 and TRBJ1-6, the complete variable domain is EPEVTQTPSHQVTQMGQEVILRCVPISNHLYFYWYRQILGQKVEFLVSFYNNEISEKSEIFDDQFSVERPDGSNFTLKIRSTKLEDSAMYFCASSFGTGDGSPLHFGNGTRLTVT.

This clone was recorded a few times. The chain combines TRBV7-3 with TRBJ2-2; TRBD2 matches 7 bases. Germline assignment: CDR1 SGHTA and CDR2 FQGTGA. The CDR3 is 15 amino acids. V lost 3 bases, J lost 5 bases, and 6 bases stayed unmatched. This CDR3 is CASSLGLAATGELFF. CDR3 DNA sequence: TGTGCCAGCAGCTTGGGTCTAGCGGCTACCGGGGAGCTGTTTTTT.

This chain joins TRBV2 and TRBJ1-5; D perhaps matches TRBD1 (6 bases). Per the germline V gene, CDR1 is SNHLY and CDR2 is FYNNEI. V was trimmed by 5 bases and J by 4 bases, leaving 12 bases between them. The CDR3 length is 14 residues. The CDR3 region has the DNA TGTGCCAGCAGTTCGAACAGGGTAAATCAGCCCCAGCATTTT. Translated, it gives CASSSNRVNQPQHF.

This clone was observed a single time. The rearrangement joins TRBV6-5 to TRBJ2-5; possible D gene TRBD2, 6 bases. Trimming cost V 2 bases and J 4 bases, with 17 bases left between them. The CDR3 extends over 16 amino acids. Germline V gene lookup returns CDR1 MNHEY and CDR2 SVGAGI. The CDR3, as DNA: TGTGCCAGCAGTTACGGAGGTCGGAGGGCCCTAGAGACCCAGTACTTC. Its translation is CASSYGGRRALETQYF.

This chain links TRBV6-5 with TRBJ1-1; 7 bases fit TRBD1. This CDR3 region has 15 residues. Germline CDR1 and CDR2: MNHEY and SVGAGI. Losses at the gene ends were 8 bases for V and 2 bases for J; bases not matched to a gene: 11. This chain's CDR3 is CASPEGGAGNTEAFF. CDR3 bases: TGTGCCAGCCCGGAAGGGGGCGCAGGTAACACTGAAGCTTTCTTT.

This clone was detected once. The gene calls are TRBV6-5 and TRBJ1-5, with 7 bases lining up with TRBD1. Per germline, CDR1 MNHEY and CDR2 SVGAGI. After removal of 6 bases from V and 8 bases from J, the junction contained 4 bases not matched to a gene. This CDR3 is built from 12 residues. This chain's CDR3 is CASRRGLEPQHF. The CDR3 DNA sequence: TGTGCCAGCAGGAGGGGGCTGGAGCCCCAGCATTTT.